This entry is about one T cell receptor beta chain. The clone's antigen remains unknown. No clone much larger than this one lies a single base away; base qualities are absent. According to the germline V gene (reference sequence), CDR1 reads LGHDT and CDR2 reads YNNKEL. The junction shows trimming of 0 bases on V and 4 bases on J, plus 2 bases between the germline ends. The CDR3, cysteine through phenylalanine, is 12 amino acids long. The DNA shown is the 36-base CDR3, in frame from base 1. This record belongs to a study of T cells after yellow fever vaccination (dated by TCRdb to between 2017 and 2020). Turning to the overall study: The SMART-Seq v4 Ultra Low Input RNA kit was used to prepare libraries from fractions with low cell numbers. Blood was collected at multiple timepoints before and after primary and secondary immunization, and bulk PBMC replicates and cell subsets were isolated. The cohort comprised two healthy male donors, one aged 18 to 29 and one aged 30 to 40 years. Bulk TCR alpha and beta repertoires were sequenced longitudinally to track T-cell clones before and after primary and booster YFV17D yellow fever vaccination. The paper's findings and limits, for the study overall: Most clones expanded after primary vaccination were re-detected after the booster (around 96% of CD4 and around 86% of CD8), suggesting broad memory maintenance. Compared with the primary T-cell response, the secondary T-cell response was weaker but faster, peaking on day 5 rather than day 15. A small share of clonotypes occurred in both CD4 and CD8 compartments, likely arising from convergent recombination. Because the study included only two donors, the extent to which the findings can be generalized is limited. Computational filtering was needed because FACS-sorted repertoires could contain abundant contaminating clonotypes from the bulk population.

TCR cDNA was synthesized by 5'RACE template switching, through which a universal primer site and unique molecular identifiers were introduced. Priming of cDNA synthesis was performed from both the TCR alpha and TCR beta constant segments. Library amplification involved two PCR steps, and the second step added sample barcodes and sequencing adapters. Sequencing of libraries was done on Illumina HiSeq 2500 (2x100 bp) or NovaSeq (2x150 bp). In the paper's pipeline: MIGEC handled demultiplexing of reads and collapsing into UMI consensus sequences, while MiXCR performed V(D)J alignment. Vaccine-responding clonotypes were identified with edgeR using replicate PBMC samples, with FDR below 0.01 and a log2 fold change above 5 up to day 15 being required. Bulk clonotypes were assigned CD4 or CD8 identity according to which sequenced CD4 or CD8 repertoire held them at higher abundance. Using fastp at Q25 and MiXCR, TCRdb reprocessed the public reads and kept productive beta chains. When rows share a CDR3 protein, they turn into one entry using the most common DNA and genes. These V and J calls derive from TCRdb rather than the authors' analysis. The sample includes 170,000 or so distinct CDR3 sequences, with 5.5% to 7.5% observed a single time. Roughly 3% of the sample is taken by the ten largest.

The treatment or condition tag for this specimen amounts to: live attenuated yellow fever vaccine strain. A standard Ficoll-Paque protocol was used to isolate PBMCs from peripheral blood. Dynabeads CD4 and CD8 positive selection kits were used to isolate CD4 and CD8 T-cell fractions. TriZol was used to extract RNA from bulk PBMCs, from CD4 and CD8 fractions, and from dextramer-positive and dextramer-negative fractions. The receptor chain draws on TRBV3-1 and TRBJ2-3, with no D gene named confidently. Sequencing was performed on CD4+ T cells sorted from PBMCs, taken on the day of the first yellow fever vaccination. The sequence derives from a man aged 18 to 30 who received the YFV17D yellow fever vaccine. The sequenced DNA: TGTGCCAGCAGCCAAGACGCAGATACGCAGTATTTT. Translated, this is CASSQDADTQYF.